Sequencing of this T cell receptor (beta chain) was carried out in a study of T cell responses to AZD1222 COVID-19 vaccine. Overall study results and limits: Nearly half of unique spike-specific TCRs reportedly avoided B.1.351 and B.1.1.7 mutated regions. Along spike, vaccine-associated CD4 TCRs were found throughout, with dominance at 160-218 and 743-854. The study identified only six AZD1222 recipients as seropositive at baseline.

Produced via immunoSEQ multiplex PCR; TCRdb's table is partial and in-frame only. The table shows roughly 120,000 clones, with 80% to 90% occurring only once. Trimming removed 1 base from V and 4 bases from J, with 17 bases in between. The germline CDR1 and CDR2 sequences are SGHAT and FQNNGV. The CDR3 covers 16 residues. Remarks on this clone: Its antigen is unidentified.

The starting material was peripheral blood, obtained on day 0 of AZD1222 vaccination. The TCR was taken from an adult in good health. This sequence joins TRBV11-2 and TRBJ2-7; D is undetermined. CDR3 sequence reads: CASSLVAGTNIYEQYF. The CDR3, as DNA: TGTGCCAGCAGCTTAGTCGCCGGAACAAATATTTACGAGCAGTACTTC.